These T cell receptor beta chains were read from a single sample in a study of cytomegalovirus exposure and HLA in healthy donors. Sequencing was performed with immunoSEQ multiplex PCR; in TCRdb, only in-frame clones are kept and a portion is missing. The sample contains roughly 110,000 clones, about three quarters of which appear only once. Material: PBMCs. The source of these receptors is a man under 40 in good health and CMV-seronegative. CDR3s include the opening cysteine and the closing phenylalanine or tryptophan.

j_gene: TRBJ2-3; v_gene: TRBV7-2; CDR3aa: CASSLDWRGGPNTQYF
j_gene: TRBJ1-5; v_gene: TRBV7-2; CDR3aa: CASSLRQGSNQPQHF
j_gene: TRBJ2-1; v_gene: TRBV7-3; CDR3aa: CASSSTDSQGYNEQFF
j_gene: TRBJ1-5; v_gene: TRBV6-1; CDR3aa: CASSATTGKARQPQHF
j_gene: TRBJ1-3; v_gene: TRBV10-3; CDR3aa: CAISERGRSGNTIYF
j_gene: TRBJ1-3; v_gene: TRBV18; CDR3aa: CASYQTAGNTIYF
j_gene: TRBJ2-1; v_gene: TRBV7-2; CDR3aa: CASSLAGWGAGSNEQFF
j_gene: TRBJ2-3; v_gene: TRBV9; CDR3aa: CASSVPGTDTQYF
j_gene: TRBJ2-7; v_gene: TRBV5-4; CDR3aa: CASSTGLAGPVPEQYF
j_gene: TRBJ1-5; v_gene: TRBV6-1; CDR3aa: CASTSGYQPQHF
j_gene: TRBJ2-1; v_gene: TRBV7-8; CDR3aa: CASSWQTSGSYNEQFF
j_gene: TRBJ2-7; v_gene: TRBV7-2; CDR3aa: CASSFHLAGGKSYEQYF
j_gene: TRBJ2-4; v_gene: TRBV9; CDR3aa: CASSGDSSGDIQYF
j_gene: TRBJ2-7; v_gene: TRBV4-1; CDR3aa: CASSQDWGLAGGPSRAYEQYF
j_gene: TRBJ1-2; v_gene: TRBV15; CDR3aa: CATSRGLRGGYTF
j_gene: TRBJ2-7; v_gene: TRBV9; CDR3aa: CASSLRGQGSYEQYF
j_gene: TRBJ2-3; v_gene: TRBV29-1; CDR3aa: CSVKGTGSTDTQYF
j_gene: TRBJ1-2; v_gene: TRBV30; CDR3aa: CAWTQGNGYTF
j_gene: TRBJ2-3; v_gene: TRBV27; CDR3aa: CASSLWGTTGYTDTQYF
j_gene: TRBJ2-6; v_gene: TRBV2; CDR3aa: CASYATFNSGANVLTF
j_gene: TRBJ1-2; v_gene: TRBV23-1; CDR3aa: CASSQSGVDRANYGYTF
j_gene: TRBJ1-2; v_gene: TRBV28; CDR3aa: CASSLFGTGYAGWIKHYGYTF
j_gene: TRBJ2-5; v_gene: TRBV5-1; CDR3aa: CASSLAPSGVETQYF
j_gene: TRBJ2-6; v_gene: TRBV6-1; CDR3aa: CASSEARQGLSSSGANVLTF
j_gene: TRBJ2-1; v_gene: TRBV29-1; CDR3aa: CSVEATGGGPAGEQFF
j_gene: TRBJ1-4; v_gene: TRBV29-1; CDR3aa: CSVVGQGSSNEKLFF
j_gene: TRBJ2-2; v_gene: TRBV9; CDR3aa: CASSVFRAGDTGELFF
j_gene: TRBJ2-7; v_gene: TRBV10-1; CDR3aa: CASSPGQGASGSYEQYF